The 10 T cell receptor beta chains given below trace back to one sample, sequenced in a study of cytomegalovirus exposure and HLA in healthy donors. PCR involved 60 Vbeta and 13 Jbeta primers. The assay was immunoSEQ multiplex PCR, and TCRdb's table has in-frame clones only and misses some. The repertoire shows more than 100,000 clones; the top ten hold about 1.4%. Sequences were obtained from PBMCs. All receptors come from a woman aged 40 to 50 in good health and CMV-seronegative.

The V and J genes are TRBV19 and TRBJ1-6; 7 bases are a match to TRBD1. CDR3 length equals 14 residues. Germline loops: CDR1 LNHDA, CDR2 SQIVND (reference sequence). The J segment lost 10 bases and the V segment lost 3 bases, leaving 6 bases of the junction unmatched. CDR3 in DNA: TGTGCCAGTAGTATCGGCCAGGGGGAATCACCCCTCCACTTT. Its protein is CASSIGQGESPLHF.

This CDR3 is CASSAKAGRDGYTF. CDR3 in DNA: TGTGCCAGCAGTGCCAAGGCGGGAAGGGACGGCTACACCTTC. The chain employs TRBV27 and TRBJ1-2; D perhaps matches TRBD1 (5 bases). CDR1 is MNHEY, CDR2 SMNVEV, per germline (reference sequence). This CDR3 region has 14 residues. V lost 5 bases to trimming and J lost 8 bases, with 18 bases between them.

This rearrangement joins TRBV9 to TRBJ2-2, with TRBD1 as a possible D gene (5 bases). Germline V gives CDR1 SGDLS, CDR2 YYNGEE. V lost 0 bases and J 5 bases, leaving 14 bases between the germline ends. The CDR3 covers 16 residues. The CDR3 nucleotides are TGTGCCAGCAGCGTAGTAACAGGATCAGGAACCGGGGAGCTGTTTTTT. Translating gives CASSVVTGSGTGELFF.

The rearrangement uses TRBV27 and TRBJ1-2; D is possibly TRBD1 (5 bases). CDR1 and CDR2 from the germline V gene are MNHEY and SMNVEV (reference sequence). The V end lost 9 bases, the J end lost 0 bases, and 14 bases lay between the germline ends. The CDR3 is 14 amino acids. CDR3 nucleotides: TGTGCCAGACTGGGGAGGGGACCTAACTATGGCTACACCTTC. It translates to CARLGRGPNYGYTF.

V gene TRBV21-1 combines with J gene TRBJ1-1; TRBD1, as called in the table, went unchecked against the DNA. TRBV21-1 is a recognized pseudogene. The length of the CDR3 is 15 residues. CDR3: CASSKALYRQGEAFF. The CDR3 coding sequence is TGTGCCAGCAGCAAAGCGCTTTATCGGCAGGGTGAAGCTTTCTTT.

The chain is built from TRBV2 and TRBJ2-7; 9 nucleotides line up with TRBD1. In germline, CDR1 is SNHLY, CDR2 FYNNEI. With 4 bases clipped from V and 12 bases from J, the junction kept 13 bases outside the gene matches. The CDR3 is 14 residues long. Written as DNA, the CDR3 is TGTGCCAGCAGTGGCCGGGGACAGGGTGGAGTAGTGTACGTC. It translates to CASSGRGQGGVVYV.

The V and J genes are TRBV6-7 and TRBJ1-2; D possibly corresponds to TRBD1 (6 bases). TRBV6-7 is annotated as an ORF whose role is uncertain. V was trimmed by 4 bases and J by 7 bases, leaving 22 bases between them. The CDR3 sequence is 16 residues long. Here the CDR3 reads CASSCSPGGGRGGYTF. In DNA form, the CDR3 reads TGTGCCAGCAGTTGTTCTCCCGGGGGGGGGCGCGGTGGCTACACCTTC.

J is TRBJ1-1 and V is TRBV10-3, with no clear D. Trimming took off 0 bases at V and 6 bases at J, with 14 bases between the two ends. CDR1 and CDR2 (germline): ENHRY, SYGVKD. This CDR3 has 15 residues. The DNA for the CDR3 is TGTGCCATCAGTGAGTCGAAGGGAGGGCGGGCTGAAGCTTTCTTT. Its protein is CAISESKGGRAEAFF.

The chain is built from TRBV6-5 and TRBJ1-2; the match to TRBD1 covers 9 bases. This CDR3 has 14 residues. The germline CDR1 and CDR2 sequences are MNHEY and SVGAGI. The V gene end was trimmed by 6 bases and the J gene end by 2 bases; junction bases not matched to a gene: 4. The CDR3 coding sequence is TGTGCCAGCAGCCGGGACAGGGACAACTATGGCTACACCTTC. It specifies CASSRDRDNYGYTF.

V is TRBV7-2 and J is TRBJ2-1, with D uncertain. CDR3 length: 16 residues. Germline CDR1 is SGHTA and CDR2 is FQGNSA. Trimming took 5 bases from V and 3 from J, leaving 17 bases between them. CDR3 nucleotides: TGTGCCAGCAGCACCCATGGAGAGCCCCTCTACAATGAGCAGTTCTTC. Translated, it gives CASSTHGEPLYNEQFF.